This entry concerns a single TCR beta chain. Its recognized antigen is unknown. Base qualities are missing; no much larger clone stands one base away. V is pruned by 1 base and J by 3 bases, leaving 8 bases of the junction without a gene match. In the germline V gene, CDR1 corresponds to SGHRS and CDR2 to YFSETQ. The CDR3 spans 16 residues, from the cysteine through the phenylalanine. The only DNA kept is the CDR3, 48 bases in frame from the first base. These data originate in a study of persistence of HIV-infected CD4 T cells (TCRdb year 2020). Regarding the study in general: The study isolated CMV- and HIV-1 Gag-responding CD4+ T cells from ART-treated individuals to examine antigen-driven clonal expansion of HIV-1-infected cells. Suppressive ART had been received by participants for a median of roughly eight years. In the cross-participant TCR cluster analysis, roughly 8 participants were included for CMV and over five participants were included for Gag. Proviral sequencing was used to assess clonality among infected cells, whereas TCRbeta sequencing gauged the clonality of all cells within each sorted population. Peripheral blood samples of up to 180 mL were obtained at multiple time points, with the exception of a couple of participants, for whom leukapheresis was performed at a single time point. Broad study findings and their caveats: Only a small number of individuals took part in the study, and only a limited range of antigens was tested. TCR oligoclonality correlated with proviral oligoclonality within the same sorted populations. TCRbeta richness in CMV- and Gag-responding cells was significantly lower than in anti-CD3/anti-CD28-responding cells; CMV-responding cells had higher oligoclonality than CD3/CD28-stimulated and Gag-responding cells. Because the TCR analyses were done in bulk, restricting them to just the rare CMV-responding cells that actually carried HIV-1 proviruses was not possible. Antigen-responding cells were enriched for expanded CDR3beta sequences that were degenerate, which suggests that CD4+ responses to CMV and Gag underwent convergent selection.

The sample's treatment or condition label, in plain terms: suppressive antiretroviral therapy. Lysates of CMV-infected fibroblasts were used at 8 to 10 ug/mL for cell stimulation. Memory populations depleted of antigen-responding cells were obtained by sorting nonresponding CD40L-negative CD69-negative CD45RO-high memory CD4+ T cells. HIV-1-infected adults in whom suppressive ART had been started during chronic infection were enrolled as participants. Plasma HIV-1 RNA had been undetectable (below 50 copies/mL) in participants for at least 4 years. To be included, participants needed a CD4+ T cell count above 400 cells/uL and a positive CMV serology. Before stimulation, PBMCs were isolated using density centrifugation and then depleted of CD8+ T cells. For under 20 hours, the CD8-depleted PBMCs were stimulated with anti-CD28/CD49d costimulation, a CD40-blocking antibody, and enfuvirtide to prevent new infections. Cell sorting was done on a Beckman Coulter MoFlo Legacy or XDP sorter, and dead cells were excluded with propidium iodide. Genomic DNA was extracted with the QIAamp DNA Mini Kit for samples above one million cells, otherwise with the Quick-DNA Microprep Kit.

The immunoSEQ hsTCRB assay version 4 in survey mode was used to sequence TCRbeta repertoires from genomic DNA. Genomic DNA was diluted to about 9.9 ng/uL, and up to 1 ug per sample was used for TCRbeta sequencing. Under the source paper's analysis protocol: ImmunoSeq Analyzer 3.0 was used for analysis of TCRbeta data, and diversity was computed on productive nucleotide rearrangements. Using the Immunarch R package, lower-bound TCR diversity was estimated with the improved Chao index and clonality was estimated with the Gini coefficient. Nucleotide rearrangements that differed but encoded the same CDR3beta amino acid sequence were counted as separate clonotypes. TCRbeta sequences significantly enriched in antigen-responding cells relative to anti-CD3/anti-CD28-activated cells were identified by differential abundance analysis. GLIPH2 clustered TCRs by predicted peptide-MHC specificity, both within individual participants and across merged participant data sets. In its TCRdb copy, this immuneACCESS table keeps in-frame sequences only and misses some clones. Where compared with another copy, unresolved V genes explain less than half of these, and the others have no known cause. V and J calls and clone size are those listed in that table; D and trimming were worked out from the DNA. Present in this sample are 25,000 to 30,000 clones, over 65% of which were seen just once. 0.75% to 0.85% of the sample rests with the top ten.

The sequences come from CD4+ T cells sorted from PBMCs after roughly 18-hour stimulation, collected from a patient who received antiretroviral therapy. According to the study, the label for this sample's cell subset or site signals: CD40L-CD69- CD45RO-high memory CD4 T cells not responding to CMV lysate. This chain joins TRBV5-1 to TRBJ2-3, with TRBD1 identical over 7 junction bases. The sequence came from an adult woman with HIV who was CMV-seropositive. At the DNA level, the sequence is TGCGCCAGCAGCTTGTACCCTAGGGGGCCAACAGATACGCAGTATTTT. Its protein reads: CASSLYPRGPTDTQYF.